Each of the 28 T cell receptor beta chains below was sequenced from the same sample in a study of T cells in Graves' hyperthyroidism and ophthalmopathy. Amplified TCR beta CDR3 regions came from RNA transcripts. The study used the HTBI primer set for a first-round RT-PCR of the TCR CDR3. TCRdb reprocessed the multiplex PCR reads via MiXCR and lists one record per CDR3 protein. Of approximately 400,000 distinct CDR3 sequences listed, about 14% are singletons. What was sequenced was blood. The receptors were sampled from a woman aged 30 to 39 with Graves' ophthalmopathy.

The rearrangement joins TRBV7-6 to TRBJ2-5; D perhaps matches TRBD2 (6 bases). CDR3 length: 16 residues. CDR1 is SGHVS, CDR2 FNYEAQ, per germline. V shed 1 base and J shed 2 bases, with 14 bases lying between them. As DNA, the CDR3 is TGTGCCAGCAGCTTAGGTACGGCGGGGAGTCAAGAGACCCAGTACTTC. This gives the protein CASSLGTAGSQETQYF.

This clonotype was picked up a small number of times. The chain has TRBV5-1 and TRBJ1-1, with 7 bases fitting TRBD1. This CDR3 spans 16 amino acids. CDR1 SGHRS and CDR2 YFSETQ come from the germline V gene. Trimming at V came to 4 bases and at J to 5 bases, leaving 14 bases not matched to a gene. This CDR3 reads CASSPNRGGIRTEAFF. Written as DNA, the CDR3 is TGCGCCAGCAGCCCTAACAGGGGAGGCATTCGGACTGAAGCTTTCTTT.

The V call is TRBV12-3 or TRBV12-4, the J call TRBJ2-2, with D possibly matching TRBD2 (7 bases). This CDR3 is 15 amino acids long. The V end lost 10 bases, the J end lost 4 bases, and 19 bases lay between the germline ends. The CDR3 DNA follows: TGTGCCACTAAGAGGGGGGGTACAATCACCGGGGAGCTGTTTTTT. This codes for CATKRGGTITGELFF.

In its sample, this clonotype was seen many times. This chain links TRBV20-1 with TRBJ1-2; the match to TRBD1 covers 10 bases. Germline lookup yields CDR1 DFQATT and CDR2 SNEGSKA (reference sequence). The CDR3 runs 14 residues. The J segment lost 8 bases and the V segment lost 0 bases, leaving 6 bases of the junction unmatched. The CDR3 coding sequence is TGCAGTGCTAGAGATGGGACAGGGGTGGGAGGCTACACCTTC. As protein: CSARDGTGVGGYTF.

This clonotype has a count of ten or more. V usage is TRBV11-1 and J usage is TRBJ2-7; 7 bases fit TRBD1. Unmatched junction bases numbered 4, after V lost 5 bases and J lost 3 bases. The CDR3 consists of 13 residues. CDR1 is SGHAT, CDR2 FQDESV, per germline (reference sequence). The CDR3 DNA reads as TGTGCCAGCAGCGTATACAGGGGCTACGAGCAGTACTTC. Translating gives CASSVYRGYEQYF.

Points on this clonotype: This sequence may be a read error, since a much larger clone differs from it by one base. The conserved final phenylalanine or tryptophan is absent from the CDR3, which likely points to a read error. This chain links TRBV7-9 with TRBJ2-5; no firm D call. The CDR3 loop spans 16 amino acids. The germline gives CDR1 SEHNR, CDR2 FQNEAQ (reference sequence). Trimming took 5 bases from V and 0 from J, leaving 16 bases between them. CDR3 region: CASSATGRRYQETQYL. The CDR3 nucleotides read TGTGCCAGCAGCGCTACCGGACGGCGGTACCAAGAGACCCAGTACCTC.

This clonotype occurred many times. The chain combines TRBV6-5 with TRBJ2-3; maybe TRBD1 (5 bases). Germline V gene lookup returns CDR1 MNHEY and CDR2 SVGAGI. Trimming took off 2 bases at V and 5 bases at J, with 11 bases between the two ends. The CDR3 consists of 14 residues. CDR3 region: CASSYTRAEDTQYF. Written as DNA, the CDR3 is TGTGCCAGCAGTTACACCAGGGCTGAAGATACGCAGTATTTT.

This clonotype occurred a few times. This chain connects TRBV3-1 to TRBJ2-5; 8 bases map to TRBD2. Per the germline V gene, CDR1 is LGHDT and CDR2 is YNNKEL (reference sequence). CDR3 length: 16 residues. J was trimmed by 5 bases and V by 4 bases; bases with no gene match: 12. The CDR3 loop is CASSRQPGGGWETQYF. The CDR3, as DNA: TGTGCCAGCAGCCGCCAACCCGGGGGGGGCTGGGAGACCCAGTACTTC.

In its sample, this clonotype was seen a few times. The chain joins TRBV19 to TRBJ1-2; no clear D gene. In germline, CDR1 is LNHDA, CDR2 SQIVND (reference sequence). V lost 3 bases and J 0 bases, leaving 11 bases between the germline ends. CDR3 length: 15 amino acids. CDR3 region: CASSMRVGANYGYTF. The CDR3 bases are TGTGCCAGTAGTATGAGAGTCGGCGCTAACTATGGCTACACCTTC.

This clonotype has a count of ten or more. Germline is not matched at one junction end, which may reflect a read error. The chain uses TRBV7-3 and TRBJ2-3; tentatively, D is TRBD1 or TRBD2 (5 bases each). The CDR3 length is 16 residues. In germline, CDR1 is SGHTA, CDR2 FQGTGA. The CDR3 protein is CASSVTGTVAGDTQYF. The CDR3 bases are TGTGCCAGCAGCGTAACCGGGACGGTTGCTGGAGATACGCAGTATTTT.

The chain is built from TRBV20-1 and TRBJ2-5; D might be TRBD2 (5 bases). Between the trimmed V and J ends, which lost 0 bases and 13 bases, there was a span of 18 bases. This CDR3 contains 13 residues. Germline V CDR1 and CDR2: DFQATT, SNEGSKA (reference sequence). CDR3 sequence: CSAREVAGRPLYF. CDR3 sequence (DNA): TGCAGTGCTAGAGAGGTGGCGGGCCGGCCTCTGTACTTC.

This chain links TRBV29-1 with TRBJ2-7, with 13 nucleotides matching TRBD2. With V trimmed by 6 bases and J by 6 bases, 17 bases remained unmatched. The CDR3 contains 17 residues. Germline values: CDR1 SQVTM, CDR2 ANQGSEA. CDR3 region: CSVARTSGRLGDREQYF. CDR3 DNA: TGCAGCGTAGCTCGGACTAGCGGGAGATTGGGGGATCGCGAGCAGTACTTC.

This clonotype was found many times. This chain connects TRBV7-2 to TRBJ1-2; TRBD1 matches at 7 bases. CDR1 and CDR2 from the germline V gene are SGHTA and FQGNSA. The junction had 7 bases not matched to a gene; V was cut back by 4 bases and J by 2 bases. CDR3 length: 15 amino acids. In DNA, the CDR3 is TGTGCCAGCAGCTCGAGGACAGGCACCAACTATGGCTACACCTTC. It is translated as CASSSRTGTNYGYTF.

The chain employs TRBV24-1 and TRBJ2-2; TRBD2 agrees at 10 bases. With 2 bases clipped from V and 3 bases from J, the junction kept 8 bases outside the gene matches. CDR3 length equals 18 residues. Germline CDR1 and CDR2: KGHDR and SFDVKD. The CDR3 DNA follows: TGTGCCACCAGTGATTGGGCTAGCGGGGGCCCTCACACCGGGGAGCTGTTTTTT. It codes for CATSDWASGGPHTGELFF.

This clonotype was found a few times. The rearrangement links TRBV12-3 or TRBV12-4 to TRBJ2-2, with TRBD1 matching over 9 bases. This CDR3 has 15 amino acids. Unmatched junction bases numbered 2, after V lost 4 bases and J lost 2 bases. The CDR3 DNA reads TGTGCCAGCAGTTGGACAGGGGTAAACACCGGGGAGCTGTTTTTT. Encoded protein: CASSWTGVNTGELFF.

In its sample, this clonotype was seen many times. The chain uses TRBV3-1 and TRBJ2-1; D uncertain. CDR1 is LGHDT, CDR2 YNNKEL, per germline (reference sequence). The CDR3 is 12 residues long. V gave up 0 bases and J gave up 8 bases, with 5 bases separating them. CDR3 DNA: TGTGCCAGCAGCCAAGATGAGTATGAGCAGTTCTTC. This translates into CASSQDEYEQFF.

This clonotype was counted many times. The chain links TRBV13 to TRBJ2-7, with 12 bases identical to TRBD2. The V and J ends lost 5 bases and 5 bases, in that order; junction bases with no gene match: 7. The CDR3 is 15 residues long. The germline gives CDR1 PRHDT, CDR2 FYEKMQ (reference sequence). CDR3 residues: CASSAPSGGANEQYF. The CDR3 nucleotides read TGTGCCAGCAGCGCTCCTAGCGGGGGGGCAAACGAGCAGTACTTC. Looking up the rest from reference TRBV13 and TRBJ2-7 gives the full variable domain: AAGVIQSPRHLIKEKRETATLKCYPIPRHDTVYWYQQGPGQDPQFLISFYEKMQSDKGSIPDRFSAQQFSDYHSELNMSSLELGDSALYFCASSAPSGGANEQYFGPGTRLTVT.

The chain couples TRBV9 to TRBJ2-7, with TRBD1 identical over 12 bases. Germline V gives CDR1 SGDLS, CDR2 YYNGEE. V trimming: 3 bases; J trimming: 3 bases; junction bases outside the gene matches: 13. CDR3 length: 18 residues. The CDR3 DNA is TGTGCCAGCAGCGAATCCGGGACAGGGGGCAGAGACATCTACGAGCAGTACTTC. Amino acids: CASSESGTGGRDIYEQYF.

The chain links TRBV2 to TRBJ1-1; D is uncertain. CDR1 SNHLY and CDR2 FYNNEI come from the germline V gene. There are 14 residues in the CDR3. V lost 3 bases, J lost 0 bases, and 8 bases lay in between. This chain's CDR3 is CASSDGNLNTEAFF. CDR3 coding DNA: TGTGCCAGCAGTGATGGGAATCTGAACACTGAAGCTTTCTTT.

Concerning this clonotype itself: A read error is possible here, since a much larger clone lies one base away. V and J are TRBV28 and TRBJ2-7; the D is unclear. Looked up from germline, CDR1 is MDHEN and CDR2 is SYDVKM. This CDR3 has 12 residues. V gave up 2 bases and J gave up 3 bases, with 5 bases separating them. The CDR3 DNA reads TGTGCCAGCAGTTTACAGTTCTACGAGCAGTACTTC. This sequence encodes CASSLQFYEQYF. The whole variable domain, remainder taken from reference TRBV28 and TRBJ2-7, is DVKVTQSSRYLVKRTGEKVFLECVQDMDHENMFWYRQDPGLGLRLIYFSYDVKMKEKGDIPEGYSVSREKKERFSLILESASTNQTSMYLCASSLQFYEQYFGPGTRLTVT.

This clonotype was seen many times. V is TRBV7-2 and J is TRBJ2-7; either TRBD1 or TRBD2 may supply D (6 bases each). The CDR3 length is 15 residues. Germline CDR1 reads SGHTA; CDR2 reads FQGNSA. The V and J ends lost 0 bases and 3 bases respectively, with 12 bases between them. CDR3 region: CASSLAHRGVYEQYF. In DNA form, the CDR3 reads TGTGCCAGCAGCTTAGCCCATAGGGGGGTCTACGAGCAGTACTTC.

This clonotype was seen more than once but under ten times. This rearrangement joins TRBV20-1 to TRBJ2-5; 10 bases agree with TRBD2. This CDR3 comprises 15 residues. Losses at the gene ends were 1 base for V and 0 bases for J; bases not matched to a gene: 2. Germline CDR1 and CDR2: DFQATT and SNEGSKA (reference sequence). The CDR3 region is CSARATSGDQETQYF. CDR3 sequence (DNA): TGCAGTGCTAGAGCAACTAGCGGGGACCAAGAGACCCAGTACTTC.

This clonotype has a count of ten or more. This chain uses TRBV20-1 with TRBJ1-4; no firm D call. Germline CDR1 DFQATT, CDR2 SNEGSKA (reference sequence). Trimming left V 5 bases short and J 6 bases short, with 13 bases between. The CDR3 is 13 amino acids. The DNA for the CDR3 is TGCAGTGCTCCATGGGGTTCTGATGAAAAACTGTTTTTT. Protein: CSAPWGSDEKLFF.

This clonotype was observed a few times. The V call is TRBV5-6, the J call TRBJ2-2; 9 bases are a match to TRBD1. The CDR3 extends over 14 amino acids. The germline gives CDR1 SGHDT, CDR2 YYEEEE. J was trimmed by 6 bases and V by 5 bases; bases with no gene match: 5. CDR3 nucleotide sequence: TGTGCCAGCAGGGGGACAGGGAAGGCCGGGGAGCTGTTTTTT. Protein sequence: CASRGTGKAGELFF.

Ten or more counts support this clonotype. The rearrangement links TRBV2 to TRBJ1-1, with 9 bases lining up with TRBD1. Germline V CDR1 and CDR2: SNHLY, FYNNEI. Losses at the gene ends were 10 bases for V and 0 bases for J; bases not matched to a gene: 6. The CDR3 sequence is 14 residues long. The CDR3 DNA reads TGTGCCACCGGAAGGGACAGGGTGAACACTGAAGCTTTCTTT. Protein: CATGRDRVNTEAFF.

The chain links TRBV7-3 to TRBJ1-1; 7 bases map to TRBD1. With 5 bases clipped from V and 7 bases from J, the junction kept 7 bases outside the gene matches. Per the germline V gene, CDR1 is SGHTA and CDR2 is FQGTGA. The CDR3 loop spans 13 amino acids. This CDR3 is CASSLRGVSEAFF. The CDR3 DNA reads TGTGCCAGCAGCCTCAGGGGGGTCAGTGAAGCTTTCTTT.

This clonotype was counted many times. The chain employs TRBV4-1 and TRBJ2-7, with D uncertain. The CDR3 is 14 amino acids. Germline V CDR1 and CDR2: MGHRA, YSYEKL. V gave up 1 base and J gave up 3 bases, with 10 bases separating them. CDR3 sequence: CASSQGIAYYEQYF. The CDR3 DNA follows: TGCGCCAGCAGCCAAGGTATAGCATACTACGAGCAGTACTTC.

With respect to this clonotype: A much larger clone lies a single base off, so this may be a read error. The chain is built from TRBV28 and TRBJ2-3, with TRBD2 matching over 8 bases. The CDR3 contains 13 residues. Germline assignment: CDR1 MDHEN and CDR2 SYDVKM. The CDR3 region has the DNA TGTGCCAATTCTCGGGAGGGGAAAGATGCGCAGTATTTT. Encoded protein: CANSREGKDAQYF.